The 27 T cell receptor beta chains given below trace back to one sample, sequenced in a study of blood T cell repertoires in COVID-19. Sequenced by immunoSEQ multiplex PCR; TCRdb stores in-frame clones only, minus some. The sample holds about 300,000 clones, more than 75% seen once. The specimen was peripheral blood. These receptors originate from an older man with acute or convalescent COVID-19.

The chain joins TRBV28 to TRBJ1-1; 7 bases match TRBD1. The CDR3 runs 13 residues. Trimming cost V 4 bases and J 4 bases; bases outside gene matches: 3. Germline V gene data show CDR1 as MDHEN and CDR2 as SYDVKM. For the CDR3, the DNA is TGTGCCAGCAGTTGGGGGACAGCCACTGAAGCTTTCTTT. Translated, it gives CASSWGTATEAFF.

The chain employs TRBV18 and TRBJ2-2; no definite D call. Looked up from germline, CDR1 is KGHSH and CDR2 is LQKENI. The CDR3 length is 16 residues. The V end lost 0 bases, the J end lost 0 bases, and 8 bases lay between the germline ends. The CDR3 loop is CASSPPNTANTGELFF. DNA for the CDR3: TGTGCCAGCTCACCACCGAACACAGCGAACACCGGGGAGCTGTTTTTT.

V and J are TRBV28 and TRBJ2-6; the D gene is possibly TRBD2 (6 bases). V lost 4 bases and J lost 0, with 13 bases in between. Germline V gene sequence: CDR1 MDHEN, CDR2 SYDVKM. The CDR3 has 17 residues. The CDR3 DNA is TGTGCCAGCAGTTCCCCGGGGGTCGGCTCTGGGGCCAACGTCCTGACTTTC. It is translated as CASSSPGVGSGANVLTF.

The chain recombines TRBV15 with TRBJ1-5, with 8 bases matching TRBD1. The CDR3 extends over 14 amino acids. V lost 3 bases, J lost 7 bases, and 5 bases stayed unmatched. The germline CDR1 and CDR2 sequences are LNHNV and YYDKDF (reference sequence). The DNA for the CDR3 is TGTGCCACCAGCAGTTTTACAGGGGGGCAGCCCCAGCATTTT. Its translation: CATSSFTGGQPQHF.

The chain is built from TRBV18 and TRBJ1-1; D possibly corresponds to TRBD1 (5 bases). V was shortened by 3 bases and J by 2 bases, with 16 bases between the two germline ends. Per the germline V gene, CDR1 is KGHSH and CDR2 is LQKENI. The CDR3 extends over 16 amino acids. The CDR3, as DNA: TGTGCCAGCTCACCCCGTCGAATGACAGAAAACACTGAAGCTTTCTTT. Translated: CASSPRRMTENTEAFF. The full variable domain, its missing parts supplied by reference TRBV18 and TRBJ1-1, is NAGVMQNPRHLVRRRGQEARLRCSPMKGHSHVYWYRQLPEEGLKFMVYLQKENIIDESGMPKERFSAEFPKEGPSILRIQQVVRGDSAAYFCASSPRRMTENTEAFFGQGTRLTVV.

V gene TRBV4-2 combines with J gene TRBJ2-2; 7 positions match TRBD2. Germline CDR1 is LGHNA and CDR2 is YNFKEQ. After removal of 3 bases from V and 4 bases from J, the junction contained 8 bases not matched to a gene. The CDR3 has 16 residues. The CDR3 here is CASSQAERDRTGELFF. The CDR3 coding sequence is TGTGCCAGCAGCCAGGCGGAGCGGGACCGCACCGGGGAGCTGTTTTTT.

The V gene is TRBV5-1, the J gene TRBJ2-3; 7 positions agree with TRBD2. J was trimmed by 7 bases and V by 0 bases; bases with no gene match: 5. The CDR3 covers 14 residues. Germline-derived CDR1 and CDR2 are SGHRS and YFSETQ. This CDR3 reads CASSLGGGPHTQYF. CDR3 DNA sequence: TGCGCCAGCAGCTTGGGGGGAGGGCCCCATACGCAGTATTTT.

CDR3: CASREAGLVLSTDTQYF. Here the CDR3 DNA reads TGTGCCAGTAGGGAAGCGGGACTAGTCCTTAGCACAGATACGCAGTATTTT. The genes are TRBV19 and TRBJ2-3; 8 bases agree with TRBD2. With V trimmed by 6 bases and J by 0 bases, 11 bases remained unmatched. Germline CDR1 LNHDA, CDR2 SQIVND (reference sequence). The CDR3 covers 17 residues.

The chain joins TRBV19 to TRBJ2-7; 8 bases match TRBD2. V lost 4 bases to trimming and J lost 9 bases; unmatched junction nucleotides: 11. Germline V gene lookup returns CDR1 LNHDA and CDR2 SQIVND (reference sequence). The CDR3 is made up of 14 amino acids. CDR3 in amino acids: CASSTPPGGGRQYF. As DNA, the CDR3 is TGTGCCAGTAGTACCCCCCCGGGGGGGGGAAGGCAGTACTTC.

This chain joins TRBV10-3 and TRBJ2-3; D is possibly TRBD2 (7 bases). Germline V lookup: CDR1 ENHRY, CDR2 SYGVKD. The CDR3 is 14 amino acids. Trimming pared 2 bases from V and 6 bases from J, leaving 12 bases between. CDR3 protein: CAISEGGGGDTQYF. DNA of the CDR3: TGTGCCATCAGTGAGGGGGGCGGGGGCGATACGCAGTATTTT.

The rearrangement joins TRBV16 to TRBJ2-3, with D tentatively TRBD2 (5 bases). Trimming took off 1 base at V and 4 bases at J, with 9 bases between the two ends. The CDR3 has 14 amino acids. The germline CDR1 and CDR2 sequences are KGHSY and FQNENV. The CDR3 protein is CASSQFDSADTQYF. The DNA for the CDR3 is TGTGCCAGCAGCCAATTCGATAGCGCAGATACGCAGTATTTT.

This chain connects TRBV7-9 to TRBJ1-2; 9 nucleotides agree with TRBD1. CDR3 length equals 15 residues. V was pared by 3 bases and J by 2 bases, with 4 bases of the junction left unmatched. CDR1 is SEHNR, CDR2 FQNEAQ, per germline (reference sequence). CDR3 coding DNA: TGTGCCAGCAGCTTTCGCGGACAGGGGAACTATGGCTACACCTTC. Its translation is CASSFRGQGNYGYTF.

V is TRBV5-4 and J is TRBJ2-3; 7 bases line up with TRBD1. The V and J ends lost 3 bases and 4 bases, in that order; junction bases with no gene match: 11. CDR3 length: 16 amino acids. CDR1 SGHNT and CDR2 YYREEE come from the germline V gene (reference sequence). The CDR3 nucleotides read TGTGCCAGCAGCTCTTCGACAGGGCAGGGGGCAGATACGCAGTATTTT. It is translated as CASSSSTGQGADTQYF.

J is TRBJ2-3 and V is TRBV9; tentative D call: TRBD2 (5 bases). CDR1 and CDR2 (germline): SGDLS, YYNGEE. This CDR3 contains 15 residues. The V end was cut by 0 bases, the J end by 3 bases, with 11 bases between. Here the CDR3 reads CASSVGVGKTDTQYF. CDR3 bases: TGTGCCAGCAGCGTAGGGGTCGGGAAGACAGATACGCAGTATTTT.

The chain carries TRBV30 and TRBJ1-1; D is undetermined. The CDR3 has 13 amino acids. Trimming took off 1 base at V and 3 bases at J, with 9 bases between the two ends. Germline V gene data show CDR1 as GTSNPN and CDR2 as SVGIG (reference sequence). For the CDR3, the DNA is TGTGCCTGGAGTGCAGGCGTACACACTGAAGCTTTCTTT. Its protein product is CAWSAGVHTEAFF.

CDR3 residues: CASSLTREAIQYF. As DNA, the CDR3 is TGTGCCAGCAGCTTAACTAGGGAGGCCATTCAGTACTTC. The rearrangement links TRBV7-3 to TRBJ2-4; perhaps TRBD2 as D (6 bases). V was shortened by 0 bases and J by 9 bases, with 9 bases between the two germline ends. Germline V gene lookup returns CDR1 SGHTA and CDR2 FQGTGA. This CDR3 is built from 13 residues.

This clone was seen only once. The chain carries TRBV28 and TRBJ1-1, with D unclear. The germline V gene has CDR1 MDHEN and CDR2 SYDVKM. Trimming shortened V by 3 bases and J by 0 bases, and 5 bases separated the two germline ends. The CDR3 spans 13 residues. In DNA, the CDR3 is TGTGCCAGCAGTTTTCAGATGAACACTGAAGCTTTCTTT. Translating gives CASSFQMNTEAFF.

The chain links TRBV9 to TRBJ1-6; D possibly corresponds to TRBD1 (5 bases). Germline CDR1 reads SGDLS; CDR2 reads YYNGEE. The CDR3 is made up of 15 amino acids. V was cut by 0 bases and J by 6 bases, with 10 bases left in between. The CDR3 loop reads CASSVEGTSNSPLHF. The CDR3 DNA reads as TGTGCCAGCAGCGTAGAGGGGACTTCTAATTCACCCCTCCACTTT.

V usage is TRBV29-1 and J usage is TRBJ2-7; 11 bases map to TRBD1. This CDR3 contains 15 residues. CDR1 and CDR2 from the germline V gene are SQVTM and ANQGSEA. The J segment lost 5 bases and the V segment lost 3 bases, leaving 9 bases of the junction unmatched. In DNA, the CDR3 is TGCAGCGTTGACCGCCCGGACAGGGGGCGAAACGAGCAGTACTTC. Its protein product is CSVDRPDRGRNEQYF.

J is TRBJ1-5 and V is TRBV28; 9 nucleotides agree with TRBD1. The CDR3 has 16 amino acids. Trimming at V came to 1 base and at J to 4 bases, leaving 5 bases not matched to a gene. Germline-derived CDR1 and CDR2 are MDHEN and SYDVKM. The chain's CDR3 is CASSLYGQGRNQPQHF. The CDR3, as DNA: TGTGCCAGCAGTTTATACGGACAGGGGAGGAATCAGCCCCAGCATTTT.

This clone came up a few times. The J gene is TRBJ1-2, the V gene TRBV7-9, with D unclear. CDR3 length equals 11 residues. Trimming took off 2 bases at V and 5 bases at J, with 3 bases between the two ends. Germline V gene lookup returns CDR1 SEHNR and CDR2 FQNEAQ (reference sequence). The CDR3 spells CASSLLYGYTF. As DNA, the CDR3 is TGTGCCAGCAGCTTACTTTATGGCTACACCTTC.

The J gene is TRBJ2-1, the V gene TRBV19; TRBD2 agrees at 13 bases. V lost 5 bases and J lost 9; bases outside the gene matches: 13. There are 17 residues in the CDR3. CDR1 and CDR2 from the germline V gene are LNHDA and SQIVND (reference sequence). The CDR3 loop is CASSRGTSGAPEGEQFF. CDR3 sequence (DNA): TGTGCCAGTAGTCGAGGGACTAGCGGGGCCCCTGAGGGTGAGCAGTTCTTC.

CDR3 bases: TGTGCCAGCAGCCAAGAAGGGACAGGGACGTTTGTCGGCGGCTACACCTTC. This sequence encodes CASSQEGTGTFVGGYTF. The chain uses TRBV4-2 and TRBJ1-2; TRBD1 aligns across 9 bases. V lost 0 bases and J lost 8; bases outside the gene matches: 13. Per germline, CDR1 LGHNA and CDR2 YNFKEQ. There are 17 residues in the CDR3.

V usage is TRBV5-1 and J usage is TRBJ2-3; TRBD1 might be the D (6 bases). The CDR3 extends over 12 amino acids. V was trimmed by 2 bases and J by 5 bases, leaving 6 bases between them. CDR1 and CDR2 (germline): SGHRS, YFSETQ. The CDR3 sequence is CASSLQGDTQYF. The CDR3 nucleotides are TGCGCCAGCAGCTTACAGGGAGATACGCAGTATTTT.

The V call is TRBV18, the J call TRBJ2-7; D might be TRBD2 (5 bases). V gave up 2 bases and J gave up 2 bases, with 10 bases separating them. Germline V gene sequence: CDR1 KGHSH, CDR2 LQKENI. The CDR3 has 14 amino acids. CDR3 loop: CASSPGGSAYEQYF. For the CDR3, the DNA is TGTGCCAGCTCACCAGGAGGCAGCGCCTACGAGCAGTACTTC.

The rearrangement uses TRBV28 and TRBJ1-5, with a possible D match to TRBD1 (5 bases). The CDR3 is 15 residues long. From germline, CDR1 is MDHEN and CDR2 SYDVKM. V dropped 4 bases and J dropped 3 bases, with 13 bases sitting between them. CDR3 in DNA: TGTGCCAGCAGTTCAACCAACAGGTTCAATCAGCCCCAGCATTTT. This sequence encodes CASSSTNRFNQPQHF.

The chain has TRBV30 and TRBJ2-1; TRBD2 matches 7 bases. The CDR3 loop spans 16 amino acids. With 3 bases clipped from V and 4 bases from J, the junction kept 12 bases outside the gene matches. The germline gives CDR1 GTSNPN, CDR2 SVGIG (reference sequence). CDR3 region: CAWSGASGPPYNEQFF. CDR3 coding DNA: TGTGCCTGGAGCGGAGCTAGCGGCCCACCTTACAATGAGCAGTTCTTC.